Below, one T cell receptor beta chain is given with its context. Clones were read by immunoSEQ multiplex PCR, and TCRdb kept only the in-frame ones, dropping some. The sample has 55,000 to 85,000 clones; 81% are singletons. The data were taken from a study of blood T cell repertoires in COVID-19. Study-level background: Sample material is recorded as cDNA or gDNA derived from T cells, B-cell-depleted T cells, or PBMCs.

The sequenced sample consisted of peripheral blood. The sequence was collected from a woman between 70 and 85 years old with acute or convalescent COVID-19.

The CDR3 spells CASSFDWAEAFF. The DNA for the CDR3 is TGTGCCAGCAGTTTTGACTGGGCTGAAGCTTTCTTT. The rearrangement uses TRBV28 and TRBJ1-1; D gene unclear. Germline CDR1 and CDR2: MDHEN and SYDVKM. V lost 3 bases and J lost 6, with 8 bases in between. CDR3 length: 12 amino acids.